Below are 3 T cell receptor beta chains sequenced from a single sample in a study of blood T cells in healthy people across ages. With a J-beta primer mix and a sample-barcoded 5' primer, a second PCR ran about 6 to 11 cycles. Via MiXCR, TCRdb re-called the 5' RACE reads, giving one row per CDR3 protein. The sample records approximately 810,000 distinct CDR3 sequences, 29% being singletons. Input material: blood. The receptors here all came from a woman of 80 years or more in good health.

This clonotype was observed many times. The J gene is TRBJ1-1, the V gene TRBV5-1, with 7 positions matching TRBD1. CDR1 and CDR2 from the germline V gene are SGHRS and YFSETQ. Trimming took 4 bases from V and 1 from J; bases not matched to a gene: 4. This CDR3 has 14 residues. CDR3 loop: CASSGGTANTEAFF. The DNA for the CDR3 is TGCGCCAGCAGCGGAGGGACAGCGAACACTGAAGCTTTCTTT.

In this sample, this clonotype turned up many times. This chain links TRBV20-1 with TRBJ2-5, with D hard to call. Germline V lookup: CDR1 DFQATT, CDR2 SNEGSKA (reference sequence). The CDR3 totals 12 residues. Trimming took 3 bases from V and 1 from J, leaving 6 bases between them. CDR3 sequence reads: CSARHGQETQYF. DNA for the CDR3: TGCAGTGCTAGGCACGGCCAAGAGACCCAGTACTTC.

This clonotype came up once. V gene TRBV21-1 combines with J gene TRBJ2-5; no check of the table's D call, TRBD1, against the DNA was made. TRBJ2-7 explains the end of the DNA better; the J call may be wrong. TRBV21-1 represents a pseudogene. The CDR3 loop spans 15 amino acids. The CDR3 region has the DNA TGTGCCAGCAGCAAATCCGCGGGACCCCCTGTCGAGCAGTACTTC. Translation gives CASSKSAGPPVEQYF.